A single sample is the source of the 10 T cell receptor beta chains below, sequenced in a study of T cell responses to AZD1222 COVID-19 vaccine. TCRdb's copy holds only in-frame clones and misses some; the assay was immunoSEQ multiplex PCR. Here the sample spans 150,000 or so clones, 91% being singletons. This specimen consisted of peripheral blood, obtained 28 days after the second AZD1222 dose. The receptors were sampled from an adult who received the AZD1222 COVID-19 vaccine.

The chain combines TRBV6-2 or TRBV6-3 with TRBJ1-5; D uncertain. CDR1 is MNHEY and CDR2 is SVGEGT in the germline V gene. The CDR3 is 15 amino acids. V gave up 6 bases and J gave up 2 bases, with 14 bases separating them. The CDR3 nucleotides are TGTGCCAGCAGCACCCCCCACTCCGGCAATCAGCCCCAGCATTTT. Translation: CASSTPHSGNQPQHF.

This clone was seen only once. The rearrangement uses TRBV21-1 and TRBJ1-1. TRBV21-1 is marked as a pseudogene. This CDR3 contains 17 residues. The CDR3 sequence is CASSKDWRDKEGTEAFF. The CDR3 DNA is TGTGCCAGCAGCAAAGACTGGAGGGACAAGGAAGGCACTGAAGCTTTCTTT.

The chain has TRBV18 and TRBJ1-1; D may be TRBD1 (5 bases). V shed 6 bases and J shed 7 bases, with 9 bases lying between them. The CDR3 contains 11 residues. Germline V gives CDR1 KGHSH, CDR2 LQKENI. The CDR3: CASSRDFEAFF. For the CDR3, the DNA is TGTGCCAGCTCTCGGGACTTTGAAGCTTTCTTT.

This clone was seen more than once but under ten times. This chain uses TRBV14 with TRBJ2-7, with 8 bases matching TRBD1. Looked up from germline, CDR1 is SGHDN and CDR2 is FVKESK. V was clipped by 1 base and J by 4 bases; unmatched bases: 3. The CDR3 covers 14 residues. As DNA, the CDR3 is TGTGCCAGCAGCCAAGGACAGGGGCCGTACGAGCAGTACTTC. This translates into CASSQGQGPYEQYF. The full variable domain, in which reference TRBV14 and TRBJ2-7 provide the parts outside the CDR3, is EAGVTQFPSHSVIEKGQTVTLRCDPISGHDNLYWYRRVMGKEIKFLLHFVKESKQDESGMPNNRFLAERTGGTYSTLKVQPAELEDSGVYFCASSQGQGPYEQYFGPGTRLTVT.

The J gene is TRBJ1-2, the V gene TRBV5-1; the D is unclear. Germline CDR1 and CDR2: SGHRS and YFSETQ. V gave up 1 base and J gave up 6 bases, with 10 bases separating them. The CDR3 sequence is 13 residues long. The DNA for the CDR3 is TGCGCCAGCAGCTTGAATACTGAGGATGGCTACACCTTC. It codes for CASSLNTEDGYTF.

The chain carries TRBV4-1 and TRBJ1-4; D might be TRBD1 (6 bases). V was pared by 4 bases and J by 7 bases, with 13 bases between. The CDR3 is 14 amino acids. The V gene's germline CDR1 is MGHRA and CDR2 YSYEKL. CDR3 residues: CASSPPGAGEKLFF. For the CDR3, the DNA is TGCGCCAGCAGCCCCCCAGGGGCGGGTGAAAAACTGTTTTTT.

The rearrangement links TRBV3-1 (or the pseudogene TRBV3-2) to TRBJ2-1, with D possibly matching TRBD1 (6 bases). The CDR3 consists of 15 residues. Germline CDR1 reads LGHDT; CDR2 reads YNNKEL (reference sequence). V dropped 0 bases and J dropped 5 bases, with 11 bases sitting between them. DNA for the CDR3: TGTGCCAGCAGCCAAGAGCCGGGACATCACAATGAGCAGTTCTTC. It yields the protein CASSQEPGHHNEQFF.

The chain uses TRBV6-5 and TRBJ1-3, with D perhaps matching TRBD1 (6 bases). Deletions cut 2 bases from V and 3 bases from J, with 11 bases between. The germline CDR1 and CDR2 sequences are MNHEY and SVGAGI. This CDR3 has 15 residues. This chain's CDR3 is CASSYLRGSGNTIYF. The DNA of the CDR3 is TGTGCCAGCAGTTACCTAAGGGGGAGTGGAAACACCATATATTTT.

V gene TRBV5-4 combines with J gene TRBJ1-3, with D uncertain. V was cut by 0 bases and J by 2 bases, with 6 bases left in between. Germline lookup yields CDR1 SGHNT and CDR2 YYREEE (reference sequence). This CDR3 is built from 14 residues. CDR3 in amino acids: CASSLDRTGNTIYF. The CDR3 DNA follows: TGTGCCAGCAGCTTGGACAGAACTGGAAACACCATATATTTT.

The chain employs TRBV30 and TRBJ1-2, with D tentatively TRBD1 (5 bases). Trimming took 7 bases from V and 8 from J, leaving 23 bases between them. The CDR3 is made up of 14 amino acids. CDR1 GTSNPN and CDR2 SVGIG come from the germline V gene (reference sequence). CDR3 sequence reads: CASLRRLAGGGYTF. As DNA, the CDR3 is TGTGCCTCCCTCCGTAGGCTCGCGGGGGGAGGCTACACCTTC. Full variable domain (outside the CDR3, taken from reference TRBV30 and TRBJ1-2): SQTIHQWPATLVQPVGSPLSLECTVEGTSNPNLYWYRQAAGRGLQLLFYSVGIGQISSEVPQNLSASRPQDRQFILSSKKLLLSDSGFYLCASLRRLAGGGYTFGSGTRLTVV.